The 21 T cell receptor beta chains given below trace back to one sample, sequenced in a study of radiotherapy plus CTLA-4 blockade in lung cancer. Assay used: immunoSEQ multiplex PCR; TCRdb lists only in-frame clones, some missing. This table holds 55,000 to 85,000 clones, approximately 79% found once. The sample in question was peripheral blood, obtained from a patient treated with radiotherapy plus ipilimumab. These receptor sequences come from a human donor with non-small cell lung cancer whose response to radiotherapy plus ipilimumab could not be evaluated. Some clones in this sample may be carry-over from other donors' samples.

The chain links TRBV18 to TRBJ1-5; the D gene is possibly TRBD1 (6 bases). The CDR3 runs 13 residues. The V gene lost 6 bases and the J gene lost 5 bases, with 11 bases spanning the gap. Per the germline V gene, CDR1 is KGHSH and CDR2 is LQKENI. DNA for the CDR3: TGTGCCAGCTCCCTCAACAGGGATCAGCCCCAGCATTTT. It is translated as CASSLNRDQPQHF.

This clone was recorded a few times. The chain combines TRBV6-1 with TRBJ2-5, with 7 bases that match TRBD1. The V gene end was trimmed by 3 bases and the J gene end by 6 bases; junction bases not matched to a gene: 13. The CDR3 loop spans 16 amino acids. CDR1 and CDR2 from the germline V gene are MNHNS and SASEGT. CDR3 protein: CASSETTGLLSQTQYF. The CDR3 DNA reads TGTGCCAGCAGTGAGACGACAGGGCTCCTATCACAGACCCAGTACTTC.

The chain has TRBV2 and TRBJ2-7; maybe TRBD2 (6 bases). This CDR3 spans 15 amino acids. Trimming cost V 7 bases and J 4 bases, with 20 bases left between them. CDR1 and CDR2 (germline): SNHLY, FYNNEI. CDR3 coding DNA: TGTGCCAGCAATCTTGAGGGAGGTGGGGTGTACGAGCAGTACTTC. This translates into CASNLEGGGVYEQYF.

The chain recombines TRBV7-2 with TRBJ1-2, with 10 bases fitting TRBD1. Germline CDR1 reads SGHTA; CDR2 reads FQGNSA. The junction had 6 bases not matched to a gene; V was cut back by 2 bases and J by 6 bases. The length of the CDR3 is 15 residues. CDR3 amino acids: CASSLNWGQGNGYTF. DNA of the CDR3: TGTGCCAGCAGCTTAAATTGGGGACAGGGGAATGGCTACACCTTC.

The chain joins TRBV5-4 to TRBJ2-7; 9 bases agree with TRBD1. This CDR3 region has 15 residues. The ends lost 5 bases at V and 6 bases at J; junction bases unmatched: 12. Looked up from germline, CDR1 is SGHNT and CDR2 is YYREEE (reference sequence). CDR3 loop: CASRGRDRASGEQYF. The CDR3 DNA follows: TGTGCCAGCAGGGGCCGGGACAGGGCGTCGGGCGAGCAGTACTTC.

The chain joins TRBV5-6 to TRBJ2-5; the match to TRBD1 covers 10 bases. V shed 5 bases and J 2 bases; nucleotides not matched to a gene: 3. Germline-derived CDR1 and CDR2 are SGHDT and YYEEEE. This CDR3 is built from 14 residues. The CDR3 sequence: CASRRQGAQETQYF. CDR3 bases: TGTGCCAGCAGACGACAGGGGGCGCAAGAGACCCAGTACTTC.

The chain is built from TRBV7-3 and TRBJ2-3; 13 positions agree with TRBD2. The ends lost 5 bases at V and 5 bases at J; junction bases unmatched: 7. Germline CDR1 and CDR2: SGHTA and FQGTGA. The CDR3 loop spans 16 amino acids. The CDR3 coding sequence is TGTGCCAGCAGCACTAGCGGGGGGGGAGGAGAAGATACGCAGTATTTT. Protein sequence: CASSTSGGGGEDTQYF.

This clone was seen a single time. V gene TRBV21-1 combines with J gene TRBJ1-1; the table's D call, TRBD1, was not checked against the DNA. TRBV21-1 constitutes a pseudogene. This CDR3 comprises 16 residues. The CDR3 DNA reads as TGTGCCAGCAGCGGACGCGGGACAGGGATTGACACTGAAGCTTTCTTT. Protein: CASSGRGTGIDTEAFF.

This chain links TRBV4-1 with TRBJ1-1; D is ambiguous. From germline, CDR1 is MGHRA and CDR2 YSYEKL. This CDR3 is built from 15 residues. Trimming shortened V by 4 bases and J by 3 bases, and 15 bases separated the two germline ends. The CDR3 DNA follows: TGCGCCAGCAGCCCCTCTACTGGGAGATACACTGAAGCTTTCTTT. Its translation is CASSPSTGRYTEAFF.

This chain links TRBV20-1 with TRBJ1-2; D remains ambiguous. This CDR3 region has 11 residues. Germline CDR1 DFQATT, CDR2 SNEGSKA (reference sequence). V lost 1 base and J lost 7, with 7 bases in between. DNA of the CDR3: TGCAGTGCTAGAGTACTCCCTGGCTACACCTTC. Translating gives CSARVLPGYTF.

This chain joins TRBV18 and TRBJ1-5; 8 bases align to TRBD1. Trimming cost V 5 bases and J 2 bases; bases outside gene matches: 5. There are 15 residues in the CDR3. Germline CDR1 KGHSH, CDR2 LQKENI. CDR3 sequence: CASSAQGAGNQPQHF. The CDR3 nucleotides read TGTGCCAGCTCAGCGCAGGGGGCGGGCAATCAGCCCCAGCATTTT.

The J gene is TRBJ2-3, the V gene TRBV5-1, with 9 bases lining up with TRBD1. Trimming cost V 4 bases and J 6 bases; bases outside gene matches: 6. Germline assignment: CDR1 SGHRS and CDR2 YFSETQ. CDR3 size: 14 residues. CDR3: CASSTDRGGDTQYF. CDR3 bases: TGCGCCAGCAGCACAGACAGGGGGGGGGATACGCAGTATTTT.

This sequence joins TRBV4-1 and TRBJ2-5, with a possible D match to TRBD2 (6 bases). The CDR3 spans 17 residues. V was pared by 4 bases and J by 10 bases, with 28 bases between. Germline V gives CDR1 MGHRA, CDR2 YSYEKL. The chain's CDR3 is CASSRSSGTFEGMIQYF. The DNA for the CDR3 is TGCGCCAGCAGCCGGAGCTCCGGGACTTTCGAAGGGATGATCCAGTACTTC.

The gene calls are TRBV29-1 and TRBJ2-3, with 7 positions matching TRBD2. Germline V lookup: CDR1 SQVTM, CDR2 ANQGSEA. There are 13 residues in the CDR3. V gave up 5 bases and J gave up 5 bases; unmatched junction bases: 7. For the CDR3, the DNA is TGCAGCGTTCCAGCGGGGTTCAAAGATACGCAGTATTTT. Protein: CSVPAGFKDTQYF.

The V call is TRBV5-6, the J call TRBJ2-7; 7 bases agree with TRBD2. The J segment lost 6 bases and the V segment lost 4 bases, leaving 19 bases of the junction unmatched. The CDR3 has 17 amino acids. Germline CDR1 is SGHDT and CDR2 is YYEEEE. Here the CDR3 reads CASSLMTGGPEGLEQYF. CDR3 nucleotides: TGTGCCAGCAGCCTAATGACGGGGGGACCTGAGGGGCTCGAGCAGTACTTC.

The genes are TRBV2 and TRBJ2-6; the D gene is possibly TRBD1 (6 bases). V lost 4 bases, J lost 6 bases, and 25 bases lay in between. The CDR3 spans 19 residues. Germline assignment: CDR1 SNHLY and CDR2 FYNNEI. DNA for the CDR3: TGTGCCAGCAGTGGACAGGCGGGCCTCAGGGTAGGGGAGGCCAACGTCCTGACTTTC. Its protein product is CASSGQAGLRVGEANVLTF. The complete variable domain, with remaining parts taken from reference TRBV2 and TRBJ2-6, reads EPEVTQTPSHQVTQMGQEVILRCVPISNHLYFYWYRQILGQKVEFLVSFYNNEISEKSEIFDDQFSVERPDGSNFTLKIRSTKLEDSAMYFCASSGQAGLRVGEANVLTFGAGSRLTVL.

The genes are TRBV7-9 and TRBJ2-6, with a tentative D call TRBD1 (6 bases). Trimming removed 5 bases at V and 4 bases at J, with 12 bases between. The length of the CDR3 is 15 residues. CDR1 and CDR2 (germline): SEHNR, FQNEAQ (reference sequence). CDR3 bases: TGTGCCAGCAGCGAACAGGGTCTGGGGGCCAACGTCCTGACTTTC. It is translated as CASSEQGLGANVLTF.

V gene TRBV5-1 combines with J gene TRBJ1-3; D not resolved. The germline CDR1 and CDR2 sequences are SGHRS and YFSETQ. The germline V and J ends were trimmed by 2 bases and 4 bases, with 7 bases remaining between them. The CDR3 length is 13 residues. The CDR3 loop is CASSFSSGNTIYF. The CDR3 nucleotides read TGCGCCAGCAGCTTTTCTTCCGGAAACACCATATATTTT. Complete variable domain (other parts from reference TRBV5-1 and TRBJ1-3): KAGVTQTPRYLIKTRGQQVTLSCSPISGHRSVSWYQQTPGQGLQFLFEYFSETQRNKGNFPGRFSGRQFSNSRSEMNVSTLELGDSALYLCASSFSSGNTIYFGEGSWLTVV.

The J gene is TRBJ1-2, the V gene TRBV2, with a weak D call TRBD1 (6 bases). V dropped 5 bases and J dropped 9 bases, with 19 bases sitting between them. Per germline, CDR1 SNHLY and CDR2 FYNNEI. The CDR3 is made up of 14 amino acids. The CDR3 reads CASSPGITGSSYTF. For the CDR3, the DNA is TGTGCCAGCAGTCCCGGGATTACAGGGAGTAGCTACACCTTC.

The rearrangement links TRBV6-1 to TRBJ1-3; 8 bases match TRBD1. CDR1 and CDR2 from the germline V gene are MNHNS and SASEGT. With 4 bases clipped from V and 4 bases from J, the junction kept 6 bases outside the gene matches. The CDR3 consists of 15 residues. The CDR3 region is CASSAATGAGNTIYF. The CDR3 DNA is TGTGCCAGCAGTGCCGCGACAGGGGCGGGAAACACCATATATTTT.

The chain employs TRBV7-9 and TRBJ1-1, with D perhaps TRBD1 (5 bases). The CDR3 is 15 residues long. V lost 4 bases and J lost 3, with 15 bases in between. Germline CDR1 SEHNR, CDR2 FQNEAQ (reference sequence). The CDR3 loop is CASSSPLGVDTEAFF. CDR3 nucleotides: TGTGCCAGCAGCTCACCCTTAGGGGTCGACACTGAAGCTTTCTTT. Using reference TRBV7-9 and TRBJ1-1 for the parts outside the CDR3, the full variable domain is DTGVSQNPRHKITKRGQNVTFRCDPISEHNRLYWYRQTLGQGPEFLTYFQNEAQLEKSRLLSDRFSAERPKGSFSTLEIQRTEQGDSAMYLCASSSPLGVDTEAFFGQGTRLTVV.